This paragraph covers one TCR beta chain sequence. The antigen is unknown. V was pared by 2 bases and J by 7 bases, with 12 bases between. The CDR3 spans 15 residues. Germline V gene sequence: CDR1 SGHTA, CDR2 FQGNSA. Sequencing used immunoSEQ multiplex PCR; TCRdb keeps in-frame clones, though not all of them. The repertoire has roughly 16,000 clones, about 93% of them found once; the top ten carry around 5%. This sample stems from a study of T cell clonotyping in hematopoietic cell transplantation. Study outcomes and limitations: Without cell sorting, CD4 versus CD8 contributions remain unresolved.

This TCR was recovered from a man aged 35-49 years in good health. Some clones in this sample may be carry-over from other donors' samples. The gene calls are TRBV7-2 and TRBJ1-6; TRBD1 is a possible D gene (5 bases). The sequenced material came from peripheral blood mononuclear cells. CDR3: CASSLLRRENSPLHF. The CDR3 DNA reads TGTGCCAGCAGCTTACTCCGCAGGGAGAATTCACCCCTCCACTTT.